The 4 T cell receptor beta chains reported below all come from one sample, sequenced in a study of shared clonotypes between healthy human individuals. Measured with immunoSEQ multiplex PCR; TCRdb has only the in-frame clones, and not every one. The sample lists over 400,000 clones; about 96% were seen once. Input material: naive CD4+ T cells sorted from blood. The subset is: CD45RA+ positively selected. The receptors come from a woman younger than 45 in good health.

V is TRBV19 and J is TRBJ1-3, with 9 bases lining up with TRBD1. The V gene end was trimmed by 5 bases and the J gene end by 2 bases; junction bases not matched to a gene: 7. The CDR3 is 16 residues long. In germline, CDR1 is LNHDA, CDR2 SQIVND (reference sequence). The CDR3 nucleotides are TGTGCCAGTAGTCCTGGGACAGGGTGGGCTGGAAACACCATATATTTT. This encodes CASSPGTGWAGNTIYF.

This chain uses TRBV30 with TRBJ1-2; D unclear. Trimming stripped 0 bases from V and 7 bases from J, with 15 bases between. This CDR3 comprises 14 residues. From germline, CDR1 is GTSNPN and CDR2 SVGIG (reference sequence). Written as DNA, the CDR3 is TGTGCCTGGAGTGTACTGGCAGGCCCGTCTGGCTACACCTTC. This sequence encodes CAWSVLAGPSGYTF.

The count of this clone is one. The chain recombines TRBV28 with TRBJ2-5; 7 nucleotides match TRBD1. The J call may be incorrect, as the DNA end agrees better with TRBJ2-7. CDR1 and CDR2 (germline): MDHEN, SYDVKM. CDR3 length: 14 amino acids. The CDR3 nucleotides read TGTGCCAGCAGCCGGGGACAGCAGCCCTACGAGCAGTACTTC. This codes for CASSRGQQPYEQYF.

In its sample, this clone was seen once. The chain links TRBV5-1 to TRBJ2-7; D not resolved. The V end lost 4 bases, the J end lost 2 bases, and 13 bases lay between the germline ends. Germline V gene data show CDR1 as SGHRS and CDR2 as YFSETQ. This CDR3 is built from 14 residues. CDR3 amino acids: CASSPPTITYEQYF. In DNA form, the CDR3 reads TGCGCCAGCAGCCCACCGACAATTACCTACGAGCAGTACTTC.